These 13 T cell receptor beta chains originate from one sample sequenced in a study of CD8+CD57+ T cells in acquired aplastic anemia. Before being chosen for sequencing, patients had shown CD8+CD57+ cell expansion by flow cytometry. The template used for profiling TCR beta VDJ and CDR3 was genomic DNA. TCRdb re-analysed the reads in MiXCR, keeping a single row per CDR3 protein. This table holds 150,000 to 200,000 distinct CDR3 sequences, just under 50% found once. The sequencing sample was made of sorted CD4+, CD8+, or CD8+CD57+ T cells (not recorded which) from PBMCs. These receptors were obtained from a human donor with aplastic anemia.

V gene TRBV2 combines with J gene TRBJ1-5; no firm D call. Trimming pared 4 bases from V and 0 bases from J, leaving 7 bases between. CDR3 size: 14 residues. Germline values: CDR1 SNHLY, CDR2 FYNNEI. The CDR3 region is CASSGRISNQPQHF. In DNA form, the CDR3 reads TGTGCCAGCAGTGGACGGATTAGCAATCAGCCCCAGCATTTT.

The chain employs TRBV7-7 and TRBJ2-5; 12 bases are shared with TRBD2. The junction had 5 bases not matched to a gene; V was cut back by 5 bases and J by 1 base. This CDR3 region has 16 residues. The germline V gene has CDR1 SSHAT and CDR2 FNYEAQ (reference sequence). The CDR3 region has the DNA TGTGCCAGCAGCGCGGGACTAGCGGGCTTCCAAGAGACCCAGTACTTC. Translation: CASSAGLAGFQETQYF.

The gene calls are TRBV4-3 and TRBJ1-1, with D unresolved. The CDR3 contains 13 residues. V lost 0 bases, J lost 7 bases, and 9 bases lay in between. CDR1 LGHNA and CDR2 YSLEER come from the germline V gene. The CDR3 bases are TGCGCCAGCAGCCAAGATGGCACAGTTGAAGCTTTCTTT. This translates into CASSQDGTVEAFF.

In its sample, this clonotype was seen many times. The chain uses TRBV20-1 and TRBJ2-5, with 12 bases fitting TRBD2. The CDR3 totals 14 residues. Germline CDR1 is DFQATT and CDR2 is SNEGSKA (reference sequence). J gave up 5 bases and V 1 base, and 2 bases lay outside the gene matches. As DNA, the CDR3 is TGCAGTGCTAGAGCTAGCGGGAGGGCGGAGACCCAGTACTTC. The encoded protein is CSARASGRAETQYF.

This clonotype has a count of ten or more. The chain couples TRBV11-2 to TRBJ2-2; 11 positions agree with TRBD2. Trimming took 3 bases from V and 4 from J; bases not matched to a gene: 4. Germline-derived CDR1 and CDR2 are SGHAT and FQNNGV. CDR3 length: 16 amino acids. The CDR3 loop reads CASSFPGTSGTGELFF. CDR3 coding DNA: TGTGCCAGCAGCTTTCCCGGGACTAGCGGCACCGGGGAGCTGTTTTTT.

Of note for this clonotype: Compared with germline, one end of the junction differs, possibly owing to a read error. V and J are TRBV4-1 and TRBJ2-6; 10 bases fit TRBD2. CDR1 and CDR2 (germline): MGHRA, YSYEKL. The CDR3 totals 18 residues. CDR3 sequence: CAGSQDLLAGAGANVLTF. The DNA of the CDR3 is TGCGCCGGCAGCCAAGATCTCCTAGCGGGAGCTGGGGCCAACGTCCTGACTTTC.

The rearrangement links TRBV7-2 to TRBJ2-2; 8 bases match TRBD1. The junction had 7 bases not matched to a gene; V was cut back by 5 bases and J by 5 bases. The germline CDR1 and CDR2 sequences are SGHTA and FQGNSA. The CDR3 sequence is 15 residues long. Here the CDR3 DNA reads TGTGCCAGCAGCCAAGACAGGGGCAGGACCGGGGAGCTGTTTTTT. Residues: CASSQDRGRTGELFF.

The chain employs TRBV19 and TRBJ2-5, with TRBD2 matching 8 bases. In germline, CDR1 is LNHDA, CDR2 SQIVND (reference sequence). The CDR3 runs 17 residues. The trim removed 3 bases at V and 4 bases at J, leaving 13 bases unmatched. CDR3 residues: CASSIGLRLASGETQYF. The DNA of the CDR3 is TGTGCCAGTAGTATCGGACTTCGACTAGCGTCAGGAGAGACCCAGTACTTC.

The rearrangement joins TRBV19 to TRBJ2-3, with D perhaps TRBD1 (6 bases). The germline V and J ends were trimmed by 3 bases and 7 bases, with 11 bases remaining between them. The CDR3 runs 13 residues. The germline V gene has CDR1 LNHDA and CDR2 SQIVND (reference sequence). In nucleotides, the CDR3 is TGTGCCAGTAGTATGGGGGCTGAATATACGCAGTATTTT. Residues: CASSMGAEYTQYF.

The chain links TRBV24-1 to TRBJ1-5; TRBD1 is a possible D gene (5 bases). The V end was cut by 4 bases, the J end by 4 bases, with 13 bases between. Germline loops: CDR1 KGHDR, CDR2 SFDVKD. The length of the CDR3 is 15 residues. The CDR3 here is CATSDSRQQNQPQHF. The CDR3 DNA reads TGTGCCACCAGTGACTCCCGACAGCAGAATCAGCCCCAGCATTTT.

This clonotype was detected many times. This rearrangement joins TRBV6-1 to TRBJ1-5, with D tentatively TRBD1 (5 bases). The CDR3 is 16 residues long. The V gene's germline CDR1 is MNHNS and CDR2 SASEGT. V dropped 2 bases and J dropped 0 bases, with 11 bases sitting between them. This CDR3 is CASSERGPYSNQPQHF. DNA for the CDR3: TGTGCCAGCAGTGAAAGGGGTCCTTATAGCAATCAGCCCCAGCATTTT.

This clonotype has a count of ten or more. The CDR3 loop is CASSLRVGDQPQHF. The CDR3 DNA reads TGTGCCAGCAGCTTGCGGGTAGGGGATCAGCCCCAGCATTTT. The chain is built from TRBV5-5 and TRBJ1-5; possible D gene TRBD1, 5 bases. This CDR3 region has 14 residues. Germline V gives CDR1 SGHKS, CDR2 YYEKEE (reference sequence). V lost 1 base and J 5 bases, leaving 10 bases between the germline ends. The variable domain in full, completed from reference TRBV5-5 and TRBJ1-5, reads DAGVTQSPTHLIKTRGQQVTLRCSPISGHKSVSWYQQVLGQGPQFIFQYYEKEERGRGNFPDRFSARQFPNYSSELNVNALLLGDSALYLCASSLRVGDQPQHFGDGTRLSIL.

Regarding this clonotype: This may be a read error, as it is one base from a much larger clone. V gene TRBV9 combines with J gene TRBJ2-1; TRBD2 matches at 10 bases. Germline V gene lookup returns CDR1 SGDLS and CDR2 YYNGEE. The CDR3 consists of 17 residues. CDR3 sequence (DNA): TGTACCAGCAGCCCCCGTCTTTCTAGCGGGAGTAGGAATGAGCAGTTCTTC. Amino acid sequence: CTSSPRLSSGSRNEQFF.